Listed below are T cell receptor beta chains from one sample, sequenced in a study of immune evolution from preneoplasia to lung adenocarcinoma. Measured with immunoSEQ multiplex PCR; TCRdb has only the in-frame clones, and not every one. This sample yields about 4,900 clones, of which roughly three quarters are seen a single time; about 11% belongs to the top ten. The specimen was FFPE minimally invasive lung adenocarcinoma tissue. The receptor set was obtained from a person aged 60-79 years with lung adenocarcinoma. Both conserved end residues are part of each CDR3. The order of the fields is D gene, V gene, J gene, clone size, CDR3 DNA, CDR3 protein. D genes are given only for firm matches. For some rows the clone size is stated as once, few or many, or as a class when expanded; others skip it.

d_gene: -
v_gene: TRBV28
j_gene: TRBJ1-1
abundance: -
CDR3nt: TGTGCCAGCAACACGGAGGTTGAAGCTTTCTTT
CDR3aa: CASNTEVEAFF

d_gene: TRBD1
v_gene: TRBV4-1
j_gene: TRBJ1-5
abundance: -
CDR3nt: TGCGCCAGCAGCCCTGGACAGGACCCGAGCAATCAGCCCCAGCATTTT
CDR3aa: CASSPGQDPSNQPQHF

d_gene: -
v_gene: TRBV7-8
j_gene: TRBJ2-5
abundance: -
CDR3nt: TGTGCCAGCAGCTTAGCGCCGGAACAGCGGACAGCCCGGGAGACCCAGTACTTC
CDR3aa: CASSLAPEQRTARETQYF

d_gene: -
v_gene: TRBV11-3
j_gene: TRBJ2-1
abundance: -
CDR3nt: TGTGCCAGCAGCTTAGACCCTACAGTTGAGCAGTTCTTC
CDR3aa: CASSLDPTVEQFF

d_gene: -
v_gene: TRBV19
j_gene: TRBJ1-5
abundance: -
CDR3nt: TGTGCCGTCTCGAGGGGGACGGATAGCAATCAGCCCCAGCATTTT
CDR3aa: CAVSRGTDSNQPQHF

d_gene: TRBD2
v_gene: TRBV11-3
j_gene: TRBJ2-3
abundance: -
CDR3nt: TGTGCCAGCAGCCAAAGCGGGGGGGCGTACACAGATACGCAGTATTTT
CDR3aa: CASSQSGGAYTDTQYF

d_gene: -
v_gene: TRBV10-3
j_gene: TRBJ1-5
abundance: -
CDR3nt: TGTGCCATCAGTGAAAAGGGAAGGGATCAGCCCCAGCATTTT
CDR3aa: CAISEKGRDQPQHF

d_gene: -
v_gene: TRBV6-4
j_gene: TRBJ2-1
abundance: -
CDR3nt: TGTGCCAGCAGTGATACCGGGCTCAATGAGCAGTTCTTC
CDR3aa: CASSDTGLNEQFF

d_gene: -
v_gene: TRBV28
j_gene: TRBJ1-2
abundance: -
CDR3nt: TGTGCCAGCAGTTCTGCCACCCTAGGTGGCTATGGCTACACCTTC
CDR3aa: CASSSATLGGYGYTF

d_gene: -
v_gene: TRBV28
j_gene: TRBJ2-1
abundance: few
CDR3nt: TGTGCCATCTGTGAGCCGGGTGGGGGTTACAATGAGCAGTTCTTC
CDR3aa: CAICEPGGGYNEQFF

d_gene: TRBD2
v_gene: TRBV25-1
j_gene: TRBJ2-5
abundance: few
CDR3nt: TGTGCCAGCAGTGTGGGCGGGGGAAAGACCCAGTACTTC
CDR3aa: CASSVGGGKTQYF

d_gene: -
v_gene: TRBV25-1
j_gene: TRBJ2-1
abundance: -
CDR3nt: TGTGCCAGCAGTCCACGACAGGCCCTATACAATGAGCAGTTCTTC
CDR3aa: CASSPRQALYNEQFF

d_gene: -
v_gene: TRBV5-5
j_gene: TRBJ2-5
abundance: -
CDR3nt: TGTGCCAGCAGCTTGCGCACAGCCCAAGAGACCCAGTACTTC
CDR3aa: CASSLRTAQETQYF

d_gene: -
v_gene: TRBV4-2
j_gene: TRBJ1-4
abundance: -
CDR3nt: TGTGCCAGCAGCCAAGAAGGAGAAAAACTGTTTTTT
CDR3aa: CASSQEGEKLFF

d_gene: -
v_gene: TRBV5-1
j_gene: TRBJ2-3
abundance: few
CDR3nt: TGCGCCAGCAGCTTGGTAGGGAGCGCAGATACGCAGTATTTT
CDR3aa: CASSLVGSADTQYF

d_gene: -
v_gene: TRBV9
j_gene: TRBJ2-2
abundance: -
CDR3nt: TGTGCCAGCCGGGCACCGAACACCGGGGAGCTGTTTTTT
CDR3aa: CASRAPNTGELFF

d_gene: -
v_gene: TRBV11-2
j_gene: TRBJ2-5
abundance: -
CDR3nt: TGTGCCAGCAGCCGGGCGGGTTTTTCGGAGACCCAGTACTTC
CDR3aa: CASSRAGFSETQYF

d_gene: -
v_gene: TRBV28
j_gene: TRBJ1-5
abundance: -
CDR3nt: TGTGCCAGCAGTTTATCCGGGGAATCCCAGCATTTT
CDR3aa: CASSLSGESQHF

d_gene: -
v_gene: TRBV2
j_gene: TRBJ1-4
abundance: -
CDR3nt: TGTGCCGGGAAGGGAGGGTTGGCTAATGAAAAACTGTTTTTT
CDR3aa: CAGKGGLANEKLFF

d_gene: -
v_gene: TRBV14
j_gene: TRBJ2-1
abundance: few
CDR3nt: TGTGCCAGCAGCTTTTCGAATGAGCAGTTCTTC
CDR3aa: CASSFSNEQFF

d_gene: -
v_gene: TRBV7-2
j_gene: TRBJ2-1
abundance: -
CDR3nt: TGTGCCAGCAGCTCTCAGGGGGGCACCTACAATGAGCAGTTCTTC
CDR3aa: CASSSQGGTYNEQFF

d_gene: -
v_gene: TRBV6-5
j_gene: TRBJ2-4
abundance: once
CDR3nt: TGTGCCAGCGGGGCTCAGGACATTCAGTACTTC
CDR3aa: CASGAQDIQYF

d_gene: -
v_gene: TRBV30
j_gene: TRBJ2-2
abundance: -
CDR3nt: TGTGCCTGGACAAACGGAAACACCGGGGAGCTGTTTTTT
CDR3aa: CAWTNGNTGELFF

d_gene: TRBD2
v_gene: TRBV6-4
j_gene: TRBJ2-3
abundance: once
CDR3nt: TGTGCCAGCAGTGACTCCGAGACTAGCGGGGGAACAGATACGCAGTATTTT
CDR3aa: CASSDSETSGGTDTQYF

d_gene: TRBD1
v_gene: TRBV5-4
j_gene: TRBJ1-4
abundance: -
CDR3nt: TGTGCCAGCAGCTCGCAGGGGGCTAATGAAAAACTGTTTTTT
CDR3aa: CASSSQGANEKLFF

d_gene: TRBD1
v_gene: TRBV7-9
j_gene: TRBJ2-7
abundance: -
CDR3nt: TGTGCCAGCAGCTCGGGGACAGTCCCCTACGAGCAGTACTTC
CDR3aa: CASSSGTVPYEQYF

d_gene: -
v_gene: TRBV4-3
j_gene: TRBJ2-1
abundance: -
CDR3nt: TGCGCCAGCAGCCAAGTGGGGAGGGGGAGGGGTGAGCAGTTCTTC
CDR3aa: CASSQVGRGRGEQFF

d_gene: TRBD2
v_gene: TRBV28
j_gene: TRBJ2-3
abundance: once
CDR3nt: TGTGCCAGCAGTCCGCCCTTGAGCGGGGGGGCTGGTACGCAGTATTTT
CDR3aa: CASSPPLSGGAGTQYF

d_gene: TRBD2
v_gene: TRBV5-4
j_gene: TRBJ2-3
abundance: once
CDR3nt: TGTGCCAGCAGCTTGGGTCCTAGCGGGGTTAGCACAGATACGCAGTATTTT
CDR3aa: CASSLGPSGVSTDTQYF